The T cell receptor (beta chain) under discussion was sequenced for a study of blood T cell repertoires in COVID-19 (dated by TCRdb to 2018 to 2021). In the study overall: Collaborator samples came from the United States, Italy and Spain and covered acute and convalescent phases of COVID-19. The prospective study material was composed of cDNA or gDNA derived from T cells, B-cell-depleted T cells, or PBMCs. Subjects who had been exposed to COVID-19, were actively infected with it, or had recovered from it provided the deeply sampled blood TCRbeta repertoires that made up the dataset. The repertoires were released in a freely available public database meant as a resource for research on the immune response to SARS-CoV-2. The samples were drawn from two sources: the first 160 participants of the ongoing ImmuneRACE study, and fewer than 1,500 subjects contributed by 6 global collaborators. Sample metadata almost always included a de-identified subject ID, COVID-19 status, age in years and sex. Where HLA class I and class II types were available, the types were taken from metadata supplied by the sample provider, not from assay-based typing. General study outcomes and caveats: Clinical and demographic metadata were provided uncurated, with the amount varying by source and participant.

On this clone itself: Its recognized antigen is unknown. Base qualities are not at hand, and no much larger clone is one base apart.

The collaborating institutions used their own protocols to collect whole blood in K2EDTA tubes. Collaborator samples were shipped for TCRbeta analysis as frozen whole blood, isolated PBMCs, or DNA extracted from either sample type. TCRbeta CDR3 regions were amplified from genomic DNA using the immunoSEQ Assay, a bias-controlled multiplex PCR. In the authors' own workflow: The number of nucleated cells in each sample was estimated from the amplification of reference gene primers within the assay. Sequence reads were collapsed and filtered to measure the absolute abundance of every unique TCRbeta CDR3 rearrangement. Productive Simpson clonality was computed per sample as the square root of Simpson's diversity index over productive rearrangements. Not all clones reach the TCRdb copy of this immuneACCESS table, which keeps in-frame sequences only. Checked studies attribute under half of the gap to unresolved V genes and leave the rest unexplained. That table supplies the V and J calls and clone size; D and trimming were determined from the DNA. The sample yields 100,000 to 150,000 clones; approximately 74% were counted once. More than 5% of the sample lies in the top ten.

From V the trimming removes 6 bases and from J it removes 8 bases, while the gene matches leave 10 bases of the junction unaccounted for. CDR1 MDHEN and CDR2 SYDVKM were looked up in the germline V gene. Including cysteine and phenylalanine, the CDR3 has 14 amino acids. The retained sequence is limited to the CDR3, 42 bases, with the frame set at the first base. The receptor was isolated from a man aged 55 to 69 with acute or convalescent COVID-19. Rearrangement joined TRBV28 to TRBJ1-2, and 9 junction bases match TRBD1. The sequencing input was peripheral blood. CDR3 loop: CASSPGDRDEGYTF. In nucleotide form, the sequence is TGTGCCAGCAGCCCTGGGGACAGGGATGAAGGCTACACCTTC.